The rows below give T cell receptor beta chains drawn from one sample of a study of OX40 agonist ivuxolimab in advanced cancers. Data came from immunoSEQ multiplex PCR; TCRdb stores just in-frame clones and leaves some out. The table includes around 14,000 clones, about 80% detected once. The sample in question was CD4+ or CD8+ T cells sorted from blood, obtained in a trial of the OX40 agonist ivuxolimab. The origin of the receptors is an adult with an advanced solid tumor such as melanoma, head and neck, liver or kidney cancer. The CDR3 runs from the conserved cysteine through the conserved F or W. The order of the fields is J gene, V gene, clone size, D gene, CDR3 protein, CDR3 DNA. The D gene is left open where the match is weak. Rows give clone size only sometimes, using once, few, many, or a class for an expanded clone.

>TRBJ2-1|TRBV9|-|-
CASSVTMSSYNEQFF
TGTGCCAGCAGCGTGACTATGAGCTCCTACAATGAGCAGTTCTTC
>TRBJ2-6|TRBV2|-|-
CASRALSGANVLTF
TGTGCCAGCAGGGCCCTCTCTGGGGCCAACGTCCTGACTTTC
>TRBJ2-1|TRBV6-5|-|TRBD2
CASSYSAGGPNEQFF
TGTGCCAGCAGTTACTCGGCGGGAGGGCCGAATGAGCAGTTCTTC
>TRBJ2-1|TRBV27|-|TRBD2
CASSFGTSGNNEQFF
TGTGCCAGCAGTTTCGGGACTAGCGGCAACAATGAGCAGTTCTTC
>TRBJ2-7|TRBV5-4|-|-
CASSQDPPNSGSSYEQYF
TGTGCCAGCAGCCAAGATCCCCCCAATAGCGGCAGCTCCTACGAGCAGTACTTC
>TRBJ2-3|TRBV27|-|-
CASSFLGGTDTQYF
TGTGCCAGCAGTTTTCTCGGAGGCACAGATACGCAGTATTTT
>TRBJ2-5|TRBV28|-|-
CASSYTSLTQYF
TGTGCCAGCAGTTACACCTCCTTGACCCAGTACTTC
>TRBJ2-5|TRBV11-2|-|TRBD2
CASSSLLAGEETQYF
TGTGCCAGCAGCTCTTTACTAGCGGGAGAAGAGACCCAGTACTTC
>TRBJ2-2|TRBV7-8|-|-
CASSLARGQNWIEVGELFF
TGTGCCAGCAGCTTGGCTCGAGGACAGAACTGGATTGAGGTCGGGGAGCTGTTTTTT
>TRBJ2-1|TRBV9|-|-
CASSVLLENEQFF
TGTGCCAGCAGCGTGCTCTTGGAGAATGAGCAGTTCTTC
>TRBJ2-1|TRBV10-1|few|-
CASSEGLGTYNEQFF
TGCGCCAGCAGTGAGGGACTAGGGACATACAATGAGCAGTTCTTC
>TRBJ2-3|TRBV2|-|-
CASSDLRAHSTDTQYF
TGTGCCAGCAGTGATCTGCGGGCCCACTCCACAGATACGCAGTATTTT
>TRBJ2-1|TRBV6-5|-|-
CASRTDSSYNEQFF
TGTGCCAGCAGAACGGACAGCTCCTACAATGAGCAGTTCTTC
>TRBJ1-2|TRBV6-6|-|TRBD1
CASSPRTGLSYGYTF
TGTGCCAGCAGTCCTCGGACAGGGTTAAGCTATGGCTACACCTTC
>TRBJ2-7|TRBV5-4|-|-
CASSLDLRGQYF
TGTGCCAGCAGCTTAGACCTCCGTGGGCAGTACTTC
>TRBJ2-6|TRBV19|-|-
CASSIGKGGGANVLTF
TGTGCCAGTAGTATAGGAAAGGGAGGTGGGGCCAACGTCCTGACTTTC
>TRBJ1-1|TRBV28|-|TRBD1
CASSPTGMAAFF
TGTGCCAGCAGCCCGACAGGGATGGCCGCTTTCTTT
>TRBJ1-2|TRBV6-1|-|TRBD1
CASLDRDLNGYTF
TGTGCCAGTTTGGACAGGGATCTTAATGGCTACACCTTC
>TRBJ2-2|TRBV4-1|-|-
CASSYFAGELFF
TGCGCCAGCAGCTATTTCGCCGGGGAGCTGTTTTTT
>TRBJ2-7|TRBV6-1|-|TRBD2
CASEAGEVEQYF
TGTGCCAGCGAAGCGGGAGAGGTCGAGCAGTACTTC
>TRBJ2-3|TRBV7-3|medium-sized|-
CASSLMGAQDTQYF
TGTGCCAGCAGCTTAATGGGGGCCCAAGATACGCAGTATTTT
>TRBJ2-1|TRBV7-9|-|-
CASSSRNEQFF
TGTGCCAGCAGCTCCCGTAATGAGCAGTTCTTC
>TRBJ2-2|TRBV11-2|-|-
CASTDASEGAGELFF
TGTGCCAGCACCGACGCCTCTGAAGGGGCCGGGGAGCTGTTTTTT
>TRBJ1-5|TRBV27|medium-sized|TRBD1
CASSLYPGQGNQPQHF
TGTGCCAGCAGTTTGTACCCGGGACAGGGGAATCAGCCCCAGCATTTT
>TRBJ2-3|TRBV2|-|-
CASSQTRGDGDTQYF
TGTGCCAGCAGCCAGACTAGGGGGGATGGGGATACGCAGTATTTT
>TRBJ2-1|TRBV7-8|-|TRBD2
CASSLGSSGRLYNEQFF
TGTGCCAGCAGCTTAGGGTCTAGCGGGCGCCTCTACAATGAGCAGTTCTTC
>TRBJ2-1|TRBV30|-|TRBD2
CACHSGRDPFF
TGTGCCTGTCATAGCGGGAGGGATCCGTTCTTC
>TRBJ2-2|TRBV7-3|-|-
CASSAYGGGITGELFF
TGTGCCAGCAGCGCGTATGGAGGGGGCATCACCGGGGAGCTGTTTTTT
>TRBJ1-2|TRBV7-9|-|-
CASSLEATPYGYTF
TGTGCCAGCAGCCTGGAAGCGACTCCTTATGGCTACACCTTC
>TRBJ2-7|TRBV5-1|-|-
CASGPDSSYEQYF
TGCGCCAGCGGCCCTGACAGTTCCTACGAGCAGTACTTC
>TRBJ2-1|TRBV29-1|-|TRBD2
CSVLRLASGLGGNEQFF
TGCAGCGTTCTCCGTTTAGCGTCGGGACTAGGGGGCAATGAGCAGTTCTTC
>TRBJ2-2|TRBV10-3|-|TRBD1
CAISEAGQQGARGELFF
TGTGCCATCAGTGAGGCCGGTCAACAGGGGGCGAGGGGGGAGCTGTTTTTT
>TRBJ1-1|TRBV11-2|-|-
CASSLVPGWNTEAFF
TGTGCCAGCAGCTTGGTTCCGGGGTGGAACACTGAAGCTTTCTTT
>TRBJ2-2|TRBV10-3|once|-
CAISEFGSLNTGELFF
TGTGCCATCAGTGAGTTCGGTTCCCTGAACACCGGGGAGCTGTTTTTT
>TRBJ2-7|TRBV5-8|-|-
CASSLEYEQYF
TGTGCCAGCAGCTTGGAGTACGAGCAGTACTTC
>TRBJ2-5|TRBV9|-|TRBD2
CASSASLAGVGETQYF
TGTGCCAGCAGCGCCTCACTAGCGGGAGTTGGAGAGACCCAGTACTTC
>TRBJ2-7|TRBV7-8|-|-
CASSFHNTYEQYF
TGTGCCAGCAGCTTCCACAATACCTACGAGCAGTACTTC
>TRBJ2-1|TRBV7-6|-|-
CASSLVGQNEQFF
TGTGCCAGCAGCTTAGTGGGGCAAAATGAGCAGTTCTTC
>TRBJ1-2|TRBV5-6|few|-
CASSSGGGNGYTF
TGTGCCAGCAGCTCTGGAGGAGGGAACGGCTACACCTTC
>TRBJ2-1|TRBV9|-|-
CASSVGGRIDYNEQFF
TGTGCCAGCAGCGTAGGAGGGCGTATAGACTACAATGAGCAGTTCTTC
>TRBJ1-1|TRBV19|-|TRBD1
CASWDRGHGVNTEAFF
TGTGCCAGTTGGGACAGGGGTCACGGGGTGAACACTGAAGCTTTCTTT
>TRBJ2-1|TRBV6-1|-|-
CASSEAPHLYNEQFF
TGTGCCAGCAGTGAAGCGCCCCATCTTTACAATGAGCAGTTCTTC
>TRBJ1-5|TRBV7-9|-|-
CASSLGQGNQPQHF
TGTGCCAGCAGCTTAGGTCAGGGAAATCAGCCCCAGCATTTT
>TRBJ2-6|TRBV5-8|-|-
CASRGGANVLTF
TGTGCCAGCAGGGGCGGGGCCAACGTCCTGACTTTC
>TRBJ2-2|TRBV27|-|TRBD2
CASSFGTSDQELFF
TGTGCCAGCAGTTTCGGTACTAGCGACCAAGAGCTGTTTTTT
>TRBJ2-2|TRBV6-5|-|-
CASSYRTANTGELFF
TGTGCCAGCAGTTACCGGACAGCGAACACCGGGGAGCTGTTTTTT